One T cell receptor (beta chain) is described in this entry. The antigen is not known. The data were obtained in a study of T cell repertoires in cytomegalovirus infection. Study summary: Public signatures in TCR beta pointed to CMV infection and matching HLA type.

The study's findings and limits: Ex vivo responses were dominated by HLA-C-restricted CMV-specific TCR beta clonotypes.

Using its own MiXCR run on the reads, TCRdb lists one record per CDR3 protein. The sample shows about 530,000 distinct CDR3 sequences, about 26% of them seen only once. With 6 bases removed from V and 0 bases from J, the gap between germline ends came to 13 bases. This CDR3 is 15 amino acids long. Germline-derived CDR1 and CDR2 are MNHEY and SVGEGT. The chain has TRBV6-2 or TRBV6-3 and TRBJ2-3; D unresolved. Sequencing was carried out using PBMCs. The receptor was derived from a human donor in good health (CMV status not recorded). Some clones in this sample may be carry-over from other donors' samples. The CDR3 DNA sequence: TGTGCCAGCAGGGGGTTCACTCCTAGCACAGATACGCAGTATTTT. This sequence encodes CASRGFTPSTDTQYF.